This TCR beta chain was sequenced for a study of cytomegalovirus exposure and HLA in healthy donors. Study-level results: Earlier analysis yielded a pattern in which most TCR beta V segments were productive about 87% or about 30% of the time.

This clone was seen a handful of times. Its target is unknown. PCR was performed using 60 Vbeta and 13 Jbeta primers. The repertoire was sequenced with immunoSEQ multiplex PCR; TCRdb's copy has only in-frame clones and lacks some. Of 60,000 to 75,000 clones in the sample, approximately 90% were seen once. This receptor was obtained from a woman in her twenties or thirties in good health and CMV-seropositive. Sample: PBMCs.

CDR3: CASSSRDRGDEQYF. Here the CDR3 DNA reads TGTGCCAGCAGTAGCCGGGACAGGGGTGACGAGCAGTACTTC. The genes are TRBV25-1 and TRBJ2-7; 10 nucleotides match TRBD1. With V trimmed by 5 bases and J by 5 bases, 6 bases remained unmatched. Germline V CDR1 and CDR2: MGHDK, SYGVNS. The CDR3 runs 14 residues.